This T cell receptor (beta chain) appears in the sequencing data of a study of response to subunit inactivated influenza vaccine. In this sample, this clonotype turned up a few times. As yet, its antigen is unknown. TCRdb fed the RT-PCR reads into MiXCR, producing one record per CDR3 protein. The sample includes hundreds of thousands of distinct CDR3 sequences, around a sixth of them seen just once. Whole-study results and caveats: Seasonal influenza vaccination, on each occasion, was suggested by the authors to recruit few new T cells.

Germline V gene sequence: CDR1 MGHRA, CDR2 YSYEKL. The CDR3 has 16 amino acids. The V end was cut by 3 bases, the J end by 2 bases, with 16 bases between. V usage is TRBV4-1 and J usage is TRBJ1-1; D is unclear. The TCR sequence derives from a man aged 45-65 years who received an inactivated influenza vaccine. Here the sequenced sample was PBMCs from blood, taken less than 13 days after vaccination. The CDR3 loop reads CASSHTVWSGNTEAFF. The CDR3 nucleotides are TGCGCCAGCAGCCATACGGTGTGGTCAGGTAACACTGAAGCTTTCTTT.